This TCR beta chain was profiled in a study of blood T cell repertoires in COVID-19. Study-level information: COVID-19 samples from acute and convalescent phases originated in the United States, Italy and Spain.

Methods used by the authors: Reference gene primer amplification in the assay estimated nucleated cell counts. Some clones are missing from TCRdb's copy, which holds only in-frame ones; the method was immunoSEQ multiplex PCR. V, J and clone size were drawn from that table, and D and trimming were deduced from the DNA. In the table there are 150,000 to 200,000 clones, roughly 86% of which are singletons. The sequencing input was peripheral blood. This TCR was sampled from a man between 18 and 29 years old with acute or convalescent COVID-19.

The CDR3 DNA is TGCGCCAGCAGTCTCATCTATGGCTACACCTTC. The encoded protein is CASSLIYGYTF. The chain recombines TRBV23-1 with TRBJ1-2; no firm D call. TRBV23-1 is noted as an ORF with a role that remains uncertain. The germline V and J ends were trimmed by 4 bases and 4 bases, with 4 bases remaining between them. The CDR3 is 11 residues long.